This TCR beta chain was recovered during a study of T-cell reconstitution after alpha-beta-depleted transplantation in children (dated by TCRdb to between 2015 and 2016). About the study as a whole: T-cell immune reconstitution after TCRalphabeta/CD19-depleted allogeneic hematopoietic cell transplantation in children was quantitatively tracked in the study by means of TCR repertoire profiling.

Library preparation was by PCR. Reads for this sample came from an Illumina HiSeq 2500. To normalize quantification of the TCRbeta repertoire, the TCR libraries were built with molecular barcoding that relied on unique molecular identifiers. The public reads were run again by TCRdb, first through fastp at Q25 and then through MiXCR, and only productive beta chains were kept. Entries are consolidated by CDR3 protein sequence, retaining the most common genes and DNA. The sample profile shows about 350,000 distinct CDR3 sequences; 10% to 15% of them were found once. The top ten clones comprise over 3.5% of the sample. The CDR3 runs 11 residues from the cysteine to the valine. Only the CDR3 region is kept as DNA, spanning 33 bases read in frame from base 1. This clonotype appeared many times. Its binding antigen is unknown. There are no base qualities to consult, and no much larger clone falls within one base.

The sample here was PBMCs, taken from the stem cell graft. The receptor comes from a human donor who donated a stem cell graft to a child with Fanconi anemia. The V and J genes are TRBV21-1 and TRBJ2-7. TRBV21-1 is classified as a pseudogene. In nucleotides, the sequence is TGTGCCAGCAGCACAGGTTACGAGCAGTACGTC. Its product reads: CASSTGYEQYV.